The 6 T cell receptor beta chains below were found in one sample sequenced in a study of CD8+ T cells in alopecia areata. Extracted from the samples, RNA was reverse transcribed into cDNA to serve as the sequencing template. Repertoires were generated with immunoSEQ multiplex PCR, while TCRdb's copy carries only in-frame clones and drops some. Among about 180,000 clones listed, around 63% were seen once. The sequencing here drew on CD4+ T cells sorted from blood, taken at week 0. These receptors originate from a human donor with alopecia areata.

The CDR3 region has the DNA TGCAGTGCTAGAGAGGTGGAAGGAGCTTTCTTT. It codes for CSAREVEGAFF. The chain recombines TRBV20-1 with TRBJ1-1; no definite D call. CDR3 length equals 11 residues. The germline V and J ends were trimmed by 0 bases and 10 bases, with 9 bases remaining between them. Germline lookup yields CDR1 DFQATT and CDR2 SNEGSKA (reference sequence).

J is TRBJ1-5 and V is TRBV5-1; no clear D gene. Germline CDR1 SGHRS, CDR2 YFSETQ. The CDR3 totals 15 residues. Trimming left V 4 bases short and J 0 bases short, with 11 bases between. The CDR3 bases are TGCGCCAGCAGCCCGACGGGATATAGCAATCAGCCCCAGCATTTT. Translating gives CASSPTGYSNQPQHF.

The J gene is TRBJ1-1, the V gene TRBV30, with D possibly being TRBD1 (5 bases). The CDR3 extends over 13 amino acids. Deletions cut 3 bases from V and 7 bases from J, with 15 bases between. In germline, CDR1 is GTSNPN, CDR2 SVGIG (reference sequence). The CDR3 DNA reads TGTGCCTGGAGCCGAGAACTGGGGGTTGAAGCTTTCTTT. Encoded protein: CAWSRELGVEAFF.

The J gene is TRBJ1-1, the V gene TRBV30; possibly TRBD1 for D (5 bases). Germline CDR1 reads GTSNPN; CDR2 reads SVGIG (reference sequence). The CDR3 consists of 17 residues. V was pared by 2 bases and J by 1 base, with 20 bases between. The CDR3 loop is CAWSYGTSYYQNTEAFF. DNA of the CDR3: TGTGCCTGGAGTTATGGGACTAGCTACTATCAGAACACTGAAGCTTTCTTT.

The gene calls are TRBV30 and TRBJ2-1; 8 nucleotides line up with TRBD2. In germline, CDR1 is GTSNPN, CDR2 SVGIG (reference sequence). Germline trimming cut 1 base from V and 4 bases from J; bases unmatched to any gene: 12. The CDR3 covers 17 residues. The CDR3 is CAWSALRTSPLYNEQFF. The CDR3 coding sequence is TGTGCCTGGAGTGCCCTTAGGACTAGCCCATTGTACAATGAGCAGTTCTTC.

V usage is TRBV2 and J usage is TRBJ2-5; TRBD2 agrees at 7 bases. Losses at the gene ends were 4 bases for V and 4 bases for J; bases not matched to a gene: 9. CDR3 size: 15 residues. Germline CDR1 SNHLY, CDR2 FYNNEI. The CDR3 region has the DNA TGTGCCAGCAGTGGCTACAGCGGGGTCCGAGAGACCCAGTACTTC. Protein: CASSGYSGVRETQYF.